This TCR beta chain was sequenced for a study of cytomegalovirus exposure and HLA in healthy donors. The study, taken as a whole, reports: The listing of fewer than 200 TCR beta chains classed them as cytomegalovirus-associated. In most subjects, TCR beta sequences reportedly gave accurate predictions of HLA-A and HLA-B alleles. When presence/absence was analysed, sequencing depth was taken to be roughly uniform across donors. Reportedly, fewer N-insertions than the approximately 700-donor mean appeared in an Asian-associated ancestry cluster in a later analysis.

To note about this clone: No antigen is known for it.

It was with 60 Vbeta and 13 Jbeta primers that the PCR ran. The assay was immunoSEQ multiplex PCR, and TCRdb's table has in-frame clones only and misses some. The table has about 96,000 clones, under 85% seen once. The V end lost 6 bases, the J end lost 4 bases, and 15 bases lay between the germline ends. The CDR3 covers 15 residues. From germline, CDR1 is MDHEN and CDR2 SYDVKM. This TCR was sampled from a female donor in good health and CMV-seropositive. This sequence joins TRBV28 and TRBJ2-2, with a tentative D call TRBD2 (6 bases). Sequencing was carried out using PBMCs. The CDR3, as DNA: TGTGCCAGCAGCCCCTCTGTGGGGGGCACCGGGGAGCTGTTTTTT. This translates into CASSPSVGGTGELFF.